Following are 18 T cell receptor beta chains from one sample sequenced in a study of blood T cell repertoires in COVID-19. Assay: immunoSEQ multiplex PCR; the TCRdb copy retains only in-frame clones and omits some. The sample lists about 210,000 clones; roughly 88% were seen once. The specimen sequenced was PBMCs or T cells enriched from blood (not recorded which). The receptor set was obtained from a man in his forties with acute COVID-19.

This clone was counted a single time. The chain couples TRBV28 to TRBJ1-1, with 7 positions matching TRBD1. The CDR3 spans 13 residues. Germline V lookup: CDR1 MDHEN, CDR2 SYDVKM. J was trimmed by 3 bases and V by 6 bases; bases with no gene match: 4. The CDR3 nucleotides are TGTGCCAGCAGCTGGGACAGTTACACTGAAGCTTTCTTT. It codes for CASSWDSYTEAFF.

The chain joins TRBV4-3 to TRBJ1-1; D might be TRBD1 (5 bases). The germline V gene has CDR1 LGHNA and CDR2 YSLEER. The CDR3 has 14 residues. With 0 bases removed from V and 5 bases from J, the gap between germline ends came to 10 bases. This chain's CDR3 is CASSQELQGTEAFF. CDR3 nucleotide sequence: TGCGCCAGCAGCCAAGAATTGCAGGGAACTGAAGCTTTCTTT.

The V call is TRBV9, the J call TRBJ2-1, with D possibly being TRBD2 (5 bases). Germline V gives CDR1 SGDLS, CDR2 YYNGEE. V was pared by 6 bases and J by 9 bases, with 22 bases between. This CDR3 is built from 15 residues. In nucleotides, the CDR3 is TGTGCCAGCACCCGACGGGATAACGTACGGGGTGAGCAGTTCTTC. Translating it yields CASTRRDNVRGEQFF.

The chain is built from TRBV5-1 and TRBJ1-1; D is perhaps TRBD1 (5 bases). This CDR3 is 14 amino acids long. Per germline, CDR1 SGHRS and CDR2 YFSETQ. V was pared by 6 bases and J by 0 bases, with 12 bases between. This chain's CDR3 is CASNLGGVNTEAFF. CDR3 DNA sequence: TGCGCCAGCAACCTCGGGGGGGTGAACACTGAAGCTTTCTTT.

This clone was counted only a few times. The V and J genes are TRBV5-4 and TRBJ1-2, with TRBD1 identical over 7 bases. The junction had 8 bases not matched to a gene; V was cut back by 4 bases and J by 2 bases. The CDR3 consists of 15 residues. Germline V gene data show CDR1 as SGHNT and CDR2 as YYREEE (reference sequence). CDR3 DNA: TGTGCCAGCAGCCCCCCCGGGACAGTGAACTATGGCTACACCTTC. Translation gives CASSPPGTVNYGYTF.

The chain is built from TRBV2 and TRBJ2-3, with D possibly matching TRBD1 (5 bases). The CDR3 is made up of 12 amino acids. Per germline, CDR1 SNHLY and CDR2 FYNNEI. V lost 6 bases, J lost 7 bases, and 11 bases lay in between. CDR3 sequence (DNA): TGTGCCAGCAGCGCGGACACCTATACGCAGTATTTT. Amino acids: CASSADTYTQYF.

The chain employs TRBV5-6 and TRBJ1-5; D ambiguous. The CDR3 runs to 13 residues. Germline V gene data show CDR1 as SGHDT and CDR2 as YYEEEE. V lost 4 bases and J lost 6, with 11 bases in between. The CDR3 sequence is CASSIATTQPQHF. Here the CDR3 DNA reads TGTGCCAGCAGCATCGCGACTACTCAGCCCCAGCATTTT.

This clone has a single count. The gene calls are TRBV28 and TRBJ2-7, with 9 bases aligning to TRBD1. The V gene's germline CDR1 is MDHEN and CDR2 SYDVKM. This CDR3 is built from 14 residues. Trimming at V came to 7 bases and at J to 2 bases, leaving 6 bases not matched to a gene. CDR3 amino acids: CASKGTGGPYEQYF. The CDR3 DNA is TGTGCCAGCAAGGGTACAGGGGGCCCCTACGAGCAGTACTTC.

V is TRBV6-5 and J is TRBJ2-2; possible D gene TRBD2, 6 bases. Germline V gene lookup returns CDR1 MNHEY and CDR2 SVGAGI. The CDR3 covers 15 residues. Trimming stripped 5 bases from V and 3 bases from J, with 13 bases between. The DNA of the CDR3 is TGTGCCAGCAGTATTATCGGGACTTACACCGGGGAGCTGTTTTTT. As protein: CASSIIGTYTGELFF.

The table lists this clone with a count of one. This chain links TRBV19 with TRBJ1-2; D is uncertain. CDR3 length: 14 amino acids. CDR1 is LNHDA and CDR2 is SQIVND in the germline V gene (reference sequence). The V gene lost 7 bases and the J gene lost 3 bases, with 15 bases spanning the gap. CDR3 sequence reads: CASTSGGYDYGYTF. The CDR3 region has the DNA TGTGCCAGTACCTCGGGAGGATACGACTATGGCTACACCTTC.

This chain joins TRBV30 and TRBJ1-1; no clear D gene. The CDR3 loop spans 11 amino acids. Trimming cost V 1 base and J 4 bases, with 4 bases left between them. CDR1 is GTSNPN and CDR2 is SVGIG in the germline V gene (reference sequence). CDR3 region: CAWSAFTEAFF. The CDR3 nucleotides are TGTGCCTGGAGTGCCTTCACTGAAGCTTTCTTT.

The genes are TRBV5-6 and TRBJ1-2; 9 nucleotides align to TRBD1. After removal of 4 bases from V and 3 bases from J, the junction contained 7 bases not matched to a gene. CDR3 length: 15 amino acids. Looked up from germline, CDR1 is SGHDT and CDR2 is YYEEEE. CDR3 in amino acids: CASSLGTGPDYGYTF. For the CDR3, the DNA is TGTGCCAGCAGCCTGGGGACAGGGCCAGACTATGGCTACACCTTC.

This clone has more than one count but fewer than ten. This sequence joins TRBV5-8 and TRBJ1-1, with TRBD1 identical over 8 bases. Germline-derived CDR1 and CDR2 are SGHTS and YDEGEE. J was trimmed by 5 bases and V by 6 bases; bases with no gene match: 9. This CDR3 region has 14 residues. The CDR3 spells CASTLGTGGTEAFF. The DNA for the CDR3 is TGTGCCAGCACCCTAGGTACAGGGGGAACTGAAGCTTTCTTT.

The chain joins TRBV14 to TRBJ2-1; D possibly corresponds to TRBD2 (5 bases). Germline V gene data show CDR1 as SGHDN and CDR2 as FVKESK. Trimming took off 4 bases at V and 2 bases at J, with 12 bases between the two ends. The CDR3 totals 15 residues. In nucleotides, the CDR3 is TGTGCCAGCAGCCGGGAGCTCCGAACCTACAATGAGCAGTTCTTC. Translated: CASSRELRTYNEQFF.

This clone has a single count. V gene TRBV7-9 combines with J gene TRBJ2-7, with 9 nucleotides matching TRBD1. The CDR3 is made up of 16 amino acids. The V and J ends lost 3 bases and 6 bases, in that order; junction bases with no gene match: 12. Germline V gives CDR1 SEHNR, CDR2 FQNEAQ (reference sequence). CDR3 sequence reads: CASSLIMGTGTSEQYF. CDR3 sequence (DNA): TGTGCCAGCAGCTTGATTATGGGGACAGGGACGAGCGAGCAGTACTTC.

In nucleotides, the CDR3 is TGTGCCAGTAGTATTTACGGAGGGGACACTGAAGCTTTCTTT. Its protein product is CASSIYGGDTEAFF. The chain couples TRBV19 to TRBJ1-1, with TRBD1 as a possible D gene (5 bases). Trimming shortened V by 3 bases and J by 3 bases, and 11 bases separated the two germline ends. The CDR3 is 14 residues long. Germline V lookup: CDR1 LNHDA, CDR2 SQIVND (reference sequence).

CDR3 loop: CASSLRGTGQGGEQYF. The CDR3 nucleotides are TGTGCCAGCAGCTTGAGAGGTACGGGACAGGGAGGCGAGCAGTACTTC. The chain joins TRBV11-2 to TRBJ2-7; 9 bases align to TRBD1. In germline, CDR1 is SGHAT, CDR2 FQNNGV. The CDR3 loop spans 16 amino acids. J was trimmed by 6 bases and V by 3 bases; bases with no gene match: 12.

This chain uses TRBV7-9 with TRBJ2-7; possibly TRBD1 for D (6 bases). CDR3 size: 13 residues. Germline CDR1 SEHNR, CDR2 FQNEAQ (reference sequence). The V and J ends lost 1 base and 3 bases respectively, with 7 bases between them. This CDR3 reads CASSLEGGYEQYF. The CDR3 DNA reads TGTGCCAGCAGCTTAGAAGGGGGCTACGAGCAGTACTTC.